This T cell receptor (beta chain) derives from a study of blood T cell repertoires in COVID-19 (dated by TCRdb to 2020 to 2021). Background on the whole study: The collaborator samples originated in the United States, Italy and Spain and spanned the acute and convalescent phases of COVID-19. Where available, HLA class I and class II types were taken from metadata supplied by the sample provider and were not determined by assay-based typing. Samples were obtained from the ongoing ImmuneRACE study (first 160 participants) and from over 1,000 subjects provided by 6 global collaborators. A freely available public database, intended as a resource for researchers studying the immune response to SARS-CoV-2, is where the repertoires were released. The prospective study material was composed of cDNA or gDNA derived from T cells, B-cell-depleted T cells, or PBMCs. Subjects who had been exposed to COVID-19, were actively infected with it, or had recovered from it provided the deeply sampled blood TCRbeta repertoires that made up the dataset. A de-identified subject ID, COVID-19 status, age in years and sex were almost always included in the sample metadata.

Unmatched junction bases come to 10, with V trimmed by 5 bases and J by 0 bases. The CDR3 contains 16 residues, cysteine and phenylalanine counted. The CDR3 DNA has 48 bases and is translated from base 1. The germline V gene encodes CDR1 SGHTA and CDR2 FQGNSA. On the study overall, not on this receptor specifically: Clinical and demographic metadata were provided uncurated, with the amount varying by source and participant.

Whole blood was collected in K2EDTA tubes by collaborating institutions according to the institutions' own protocols. For TCRbeta analysis, collaborator samples were shipped as frozen whole blood, as isolated PBMCs, or as DNA extracted from either sample type. For this clone: The antigen it recognizes is unknown. Base quality data are lacking; no much larger clone is found one base away.

TCRbeta CDR3 regions were amplified from genomic DNA using the immunoSEQ Assay, a bias-controlled multiplex PCR. The original methods were these. The number of nucleated cells in each sample was estimated by amplification of reference gene primers within the assay. To quantify the absolute abundance of each unique TCRbeta CDR3 rearrangement, sequence reads were collapsed and filtered. For each sample, productive Simpson clonality was calculated as the square root of Simpson's diversity index over productive rearrangements. As stored in TCRdb, this immuneACCESS dataset retains in-frame rearrangements with V and J assigned. A fraction of the clones does not appear; measured against another copy, unresolved V genes explain less than half of the discrepancy, and the remainder lacks a known reason. V and J calls and clone size are as listed in that table; D and trimming were resolved from the DNA. The sample yields around 100,000 clones; about 90% were counted once. The ten largest clones represent about 7.4% of the sample.

The specimen sequenced was peripheral blood. This receptor chain uses TRBV7-2 and TRBJ2-7; TRBD2 fits 7 bases in the junction. This receptor was identified in a man younger than 40 in a cohort sampled during active COVID-19. CDR3 loop: CASSPPGRGSSYEQYF. Read as DNA, the sequence is TGTGCCAGCAGCCCCCCCGGGCGGGGGAGCTCCTACGAGCAGTACTTC. Outside the CDR3, residues come from the reference TRBV7-2 and TRBJ2-7 proteins, so the full variable domain is: GAGVSQSPSNKVTEKGKDVELRCDPISGHTALYWYRQSLGQGLEFLIYFQGNSAPDKSGLPSDRFSAERTGGSVSTLTIQRTQQEDSAVYLCASSPPGRGSSYEQYFGPGTRLTVT.